This TCR beta chain appears in the sequencing data of a study of T cell repertoires in cytomegalovirus infection. Study information: CMV epitopes used comprised recently identified HLA-C-restricted ones and well-studied HLA-B-restricted ones.

This CDR3 is built from 19 residues. V shed 1 base, J shed 2 bases, and the junction held 14 bases outside the gene matches. The germline V gene encodes CDR1 MGHRA and CDR2 YSYEKL. TCRdb independently ran MiXCR on the reads; one entry per CDR3 protein. The profile shows some 62,000 distinct CDR3 sequences, 20% to 25% of them singletons. As concerns this clonotype: Its antigen remains unknown.

This TCR was sampled from a human donor in good health (CMV status not recorded). Some clones in this sample may be carry-over from other donors' samples. V usage is TRBV4-1 and J usage is TRBJ2-1, with 7 bases fitting TRBD2. The sequences come from CD8+ T cells from cultured PBMCs, collected from culture after CMV antigen stimulation. The CDR3 reads CASSQVPGGLNVPYNEQFF. CDR3 nucleotides: TGCGCCAGCAGCCAAGTGCCGGGGGGACTTAATGTTCCCTACAATGAGCAGTTCTTC.